This record covers a single T cell receptor (beta chain). Its antigen is still unknown. V dropped 3 bases and J dropped 7 bases, with 14 bases sitting between them. The CDR3 extends over 13 amino acids. Germline V CDR1 and CDR2: DFQATT, SNEGSKA (reference sequence). The data belong to a study of T cell responses to AZD1222 COVID-19 vaccine. Study information: Second-dose timings of about 4 or about 12 weeks were pooled. Study conclusions and caveats: Unmutated regions of variants are reportedly targeted by nearly half of spike-specific TCRs. Repertoires were collected only later (after the peak T cell response had occurred). In a largely white British group with more females than males, clonal diversity was possibly underestimated.

This table comes from immunoSEQ multiplex PCR, and its TCRdb copy is limited to in-frame clones, with some not included. Of around 140,000 clones listed, over 75% are singletons. This specimen was peripheral blood, taken on day 0 of AZD1222 vaccination. V gene TRBV20-1 combines with J gene TRBJ2-3; D not certain. The sequence derives from an adult in good health. CDR3 residues: CSASEPSQYTQYF. The CDR3 DNA reads as TGCAGTGCTAGTGAGCCCTCTCAATATACGCAGTATTTT.